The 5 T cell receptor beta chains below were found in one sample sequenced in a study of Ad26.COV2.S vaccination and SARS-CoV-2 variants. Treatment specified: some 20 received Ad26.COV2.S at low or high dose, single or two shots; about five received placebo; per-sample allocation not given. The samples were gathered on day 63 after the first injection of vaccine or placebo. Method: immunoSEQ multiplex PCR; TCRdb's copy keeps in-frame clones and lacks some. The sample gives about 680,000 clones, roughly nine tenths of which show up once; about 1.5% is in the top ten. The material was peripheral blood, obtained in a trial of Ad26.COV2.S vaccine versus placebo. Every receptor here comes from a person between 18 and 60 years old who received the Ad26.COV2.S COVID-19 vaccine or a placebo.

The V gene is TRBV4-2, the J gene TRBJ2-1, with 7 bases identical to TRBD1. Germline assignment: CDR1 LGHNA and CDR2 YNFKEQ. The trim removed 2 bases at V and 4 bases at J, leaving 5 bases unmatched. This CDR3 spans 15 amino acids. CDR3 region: CASSQMGQTYNEQFF. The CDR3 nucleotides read TGTGCCAGCAGCCAAATGGGACAGACTTACAATGAGCAGTTCTTC.

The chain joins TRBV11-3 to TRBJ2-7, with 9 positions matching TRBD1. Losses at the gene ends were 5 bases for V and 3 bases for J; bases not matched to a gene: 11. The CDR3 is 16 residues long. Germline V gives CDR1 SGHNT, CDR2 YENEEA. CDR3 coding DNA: TGTGCCAGCAGCATAAACGACAGGGGGGTCTTCTACGAGCAGTACTTC. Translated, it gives CASSINDRGVFYEQYF.

This CDR3 is CASSQEASGRAGGNEQYF. The CDR3 DNA follows: TGTGCCAGCAGCCAAGAAGCTAGCGGGAGGGCCGGTGGTAACGAGCAGTACTTC. The chain carries TRBV3-1 (or the pseudogene TRBV3-2) and TRBJ2-7; TRBD2 aligns across 12 bases. Germline V gives CDR1 LGHDT, CDR2 YNNKEL (reference sequence). The trim removed 0 bases at V and 5 bases at J, leaving 11 bases unmatched. CDR3 length: 18 amino acids.

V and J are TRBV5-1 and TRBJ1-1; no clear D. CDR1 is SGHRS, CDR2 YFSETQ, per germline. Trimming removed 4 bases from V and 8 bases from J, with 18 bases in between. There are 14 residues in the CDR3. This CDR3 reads CASSHGREQMEAFF. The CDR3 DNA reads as TGCGCCAGCAGCCACGGCAGAGAGCAGATGGAAGCTTTCTTT.

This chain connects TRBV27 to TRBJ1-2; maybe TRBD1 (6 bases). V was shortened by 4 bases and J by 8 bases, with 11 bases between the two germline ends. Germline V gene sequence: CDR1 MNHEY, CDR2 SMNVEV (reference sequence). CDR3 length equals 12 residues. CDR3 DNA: TGTGCCAGCAGTTACGACAGGCTGGGCTACACCTTC. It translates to CASSYDRLGYTF.